These 18 T cell receptor beta chains originate from one sample sequenced in a study of control samples from healthy donors and cancer patients. The repertoire was sequenced with immunoSEQ multiplex PCR; TCRdb's copy has only in-frame clones and lacks some. The table shows 40,000 to 45,000 clones, with roughly 65% occurring only once. Material for sequencing was formalin-fixed, paraffin-embedded tissue. These receptors were taken from a male donor with melanoma.

This clone occurred once. V is TRBV18 and J is TRBJ1-3; a possible D gene is TRBD1 (6 bases). Trimming stripped 3 bases from V and 0 bases from J, with 12 bases between. The germline V gene encodes CDR1 KGHSH and CDR2 LQKENI. The CDR3 runs to 16 residues. DNA of the CDR3: TGTGCCAGCTCACCCCCCGGACAGATCTCTGGAAACACCATATATTTT. Amino acid sequence: CASSPPGQISGNTIYF.

V is TRBV28 and J is TRBJ2-7, with 7 bases lining up with TRBD2. In germline, CDR1 is MDHEN, CDR2 SYDVKM. The V segment lost 2 bases and the J segment 2 bases; nucleotides outside the gene matches: 6. The CDR3 is 15 amino acids. The CDR3 sequence: CASSLQAGPTYEQYF. DNA of the CDR3: TGTGCCAGCAGTTTACAAGCGGGACCCACCTACGAGCAGTACTTC.

The chain joins TRBV6-5 to TRBJ1-6, with 8 positions matching TRBD1. This CDR3 is built from 15 residues. Trimming cost V 2 bases and J 10 bases; bases outside gene matches: 7. CDR1 MNHEY and CDR2 SVGAGI come from the germline V gene. The CDR3 DNA follows: TGTGCCAGCAGTTACCAGGGGGCTGGTTACTCACCCCTCCACTTT. Its translation is CASSYQGAGYSPLHF.

This chain uses TRBV3-1 (or the pseudogene TRBV3-2) with TRBJ2-7, with 10 nucleotides matching TRBD2. CDR1 LGHDT and CDR2 YNNKEL come from the germline V gene (reference sequence). The J segment lost 2 bases and the V segment lost 4 bases, leaving 2 bases of the junction unmatched. The CDR3 totals 14 residues. CDR3 in amino acids: CASSLLAGPYEQYF. The DNA for the CDR3 is TGTGCCAGCAGCCTACTAGCGGGGCCCTACGAGCAGTACTTC.

There are a few counts of this clone. This chain links TRBV11-2 with TRBJ2-2, with 9 bases fitting TRBD1. Trimming took 1 base from V and 4 from J; bases not matched to a gene: 4. Germline assignment: CDR1 SGHAT and CDR2 FQNNGV. The CDR3 is 16 residues long. DNA for the CDR3: TGTGCCAGCAGCTTAGTGTGGACAGGGGTCACCGGGGAGCTGTTTTTT. Translating it yields CASSLVWTGVTGELFF.

The rearrangement uses TRBV5-3 and TRBJ1-5; D is unresolved. TRBV5-3 is placed among ORFs of uncertain function. V was shortened by 5 bases and J by 2 bases, with 14 bases between the two germline ends. This CDR3 region has 15 residues. The CDR3 bases are TGTGCCAGAAGTTATCGGACCCGGGGCAATCAGCCCCAGCATTTT. It translates to CARSYRTRGNQPQHF.

V and J are TRBV5-1 and TRBJ2-1; the D is unclear. Germline CDR1 SGHRS, CDR2 YFSETQ. With 2 bases removed from V and 3 bases from J, the gap between germline ends came to 6 bases. The CDR3 is 13 residues long. The CDR3 sequence: CASSFTGYNEQFF. CDR3 nucleotide sequence: TGCGCCAGCAGCTTTACTGGCTACAATGAGCAGTTCTTC.

The genes are TRBV24-1 and TRBJ2-7, with D maybe TRBD1 (5 bases). Germline CDR1 KGHDR, CDR2 SFDVKD. Trimming took off 9 bases at V and 0 bases at J, with 14 bases between the two ends. CDR3 length: 14 amino acids. The CDR3 bases are TGTGCCACCGAAAAGGCTGGACACTCCTACGAGCAGTACTTC. This sequence encodes CATEKAGHSYEQYF.

The CDR3 sequence is CASIKRRAGTPSYEQYF. The DNA for the CDR3 is TGTGCCAGCATTAAGAGGAGGGCGGGAACACCTTCCTACGAGCAGTACTTC. The chain links TRBV27 to TRBJ2-7; tentative D call: TRBD2 (6 bases). Trimming took off 7 bases at V and 1 base at J, with 23 bases between the two ends. This CDR3 region has 17 residues. Germline CDR1 is MNHEY and CDR2 is SMNVEV (reference sequence).

Note on this clone: Mismatch with germline at one junction end may stem from a read error. The chain combines TRBV19 with TRBJ2-3; a possible D gene is TRBD2 (6 bases). CDR3 size: 14 residues. Per the germline V gene, CDR1 is LNHDA and CDR2 is SQIVND (reference sequence). The CDR3 reads CASTRGGPTDMQYF. The DNA of the CDR3 is TGTGCCAGTACGCGGGGCGGACCCACAGATATGCAGTATTTT.

This clone is labeled medium-sized. The chain combines TRBV27 with TRBJ2-3; tentatively, D is TRBD1 (6 bases). CDR3 length: 14 amino acids. The V end was cut by 7 bases, the J end by 1 base, with 12 bases between. Germline CDR1 MNHEY, CDR2 SMNVEV (reference sequence). The CDR3 protein is CASTTGYGTDTQYF. CDR3 nucleotide sequence: TGTGCCAGCACCACAGGGTACGGCACAGATACGCAGTATTTT.

V gene TRBV7-3 combines with J gene TRBJ2-2, with D hard to call. The CDR3 has 13 residues. V dropped 6 bases and J dropped 1 base, with 6 bases sitting between them. Germline loops: CDR1 SGHTA, CDR2 FQGTGA. The CDR3 DNA is TGTGCCAGCAGTCGACAGAACACCGGGGAGCTGTTTTTT. This codes for CASSRQNTGELFF. Filled out from reference TRBV7-3 and TRBJ2-2, the complete variable domain reads GAGVSQTPSNKVTEKGKYVELRCDPISGHTALYWYRQSLGQGPEFLIYFQGTGAADDSGLPNDRFFAVRPEGSVSTLKIQRTERGDSAVYLCASSRQNTGELFFGEGSRLTVL.

The V gene is TRBV24-1, the J gene TRBJ1-5; no clear D gene. This CDR3 has 14 residues. The V gene's germline CDR1 is KGHDR and CDR2 SFDVKD. The V end lost 5 bases, the J end lost 5 bases, and 12 bases lay between the germline ends. As DNA, the CDR3 is TGTGCCACCAGTGCCTGGGGTGAAGATCAGCCCCAGCATTTT. Amino acid sequence: CATSAWGEDQPQHF.

The genes are TRBV28 and TRBJ2-7, with a tentative D call TRBD2 (5 bases). Trimming took 5 bases from V and 6 from J, leaving 20 bases between them. This CDR3 has 15 amino acids. Germline lookup yields CDR1 MDHEN and CDR2 SYDVKM. The CDR3 protein is CASSSTAGGTIEQYF. In nucleotides, the CDR3 is TGTGCCAGCAGTAGCACGGCGGGTGGTACGATCGAGCAGTACTTC.

This chain uses TRBV4-2 with TRBJ2-7; D is unresolved. CDR3 length: 14 residues. The V end lost 4 bases, the J end lost 4 bases, and 14 bases lay between the germline ends. CDR1 and CDR2 (germline): LGHNA, YNFKEQ. CDR3 loop: CASSPPGRLYEQYF. The CDR3 bases are TGTGCCAGCAGCCCCCCGGGCAGACTGTACGAGCAGTACTTC.

The gene calls are TRBV10-3 and TRBJ2-1; D is unresolved. Between the trimmed V and J ends, which lost 4 bases and 5 bases, there was a span of 6 bases. Germline V gene sequence: CDR1 ENHRY, CDR2 SYGVKD. The CDR3 covers 12 residues. In nucleotides, the CDR3 is TGTGCCATCAGTGCTTGGGACAATGAGCAGTTCTTC. This gives the protein CAISAWDNEQFF.

This clone appeared a few times. The genes are TRBV5-1 and TRBJ1-1, with unresolved D. This CDR3 contains 15 residues. Germline V gives CDR1 SGHRS, CDR2 YFSETQ. V lost 0 bases and J lost 1, with 10 bases in between. CDR3 region: CASSLGWEPNTEAFF. The CDR3 DNA sequence: TGCGCCAGCAGCTTGGGATGGGAGCCGAACACTGAAGCTTTCTTT.

The chain combines TRBV12-2 with TRBJ1-2; TRBD1 is the table's D call and was not checked against the DNA. TRBV12-2 is described as a pseudogene. The CDR3 spans 14 residues. The CDR3 here is CASRLSHSYYGYTF. In DNA form, the CDR3 reads TGTGCAAGTCGCTTGTCCCACAGTTACTATGGCTACACCTTC.